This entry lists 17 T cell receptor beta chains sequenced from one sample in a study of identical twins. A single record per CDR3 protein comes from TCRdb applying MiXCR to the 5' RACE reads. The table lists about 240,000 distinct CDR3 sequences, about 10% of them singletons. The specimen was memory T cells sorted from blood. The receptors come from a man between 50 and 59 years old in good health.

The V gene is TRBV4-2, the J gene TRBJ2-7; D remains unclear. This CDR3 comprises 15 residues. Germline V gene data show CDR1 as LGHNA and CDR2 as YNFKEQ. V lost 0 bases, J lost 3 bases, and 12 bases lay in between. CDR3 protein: CASSQDYSYIYEQYF. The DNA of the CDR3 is TGTGCCAGCAGCCAAGATTACAGTTATATCTACGAGCAGTACTTC.

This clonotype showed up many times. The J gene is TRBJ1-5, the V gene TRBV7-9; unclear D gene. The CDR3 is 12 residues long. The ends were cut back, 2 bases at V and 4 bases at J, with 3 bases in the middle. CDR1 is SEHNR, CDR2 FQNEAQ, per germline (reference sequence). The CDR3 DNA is TGTGCCAGCAGCTTAAAGAATCAGCCCCAGCATTTT. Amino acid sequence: CASSLKNQPQHF.

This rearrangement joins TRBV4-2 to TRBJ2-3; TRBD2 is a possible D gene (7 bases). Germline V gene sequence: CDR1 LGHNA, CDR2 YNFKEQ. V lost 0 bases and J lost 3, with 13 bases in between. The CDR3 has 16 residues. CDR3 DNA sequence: TGTGCCAGCAGCCAAGATCTCAGGGGAGGGACAGATACGCAGTATTTT. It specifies CASSQDLRGGTDTQYF.

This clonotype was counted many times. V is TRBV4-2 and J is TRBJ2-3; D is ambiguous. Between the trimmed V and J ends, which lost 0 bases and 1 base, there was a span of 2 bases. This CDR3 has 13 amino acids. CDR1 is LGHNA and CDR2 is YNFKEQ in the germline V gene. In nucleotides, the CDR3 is TGTGCCAGCAGCCAAGAAGGCACAGATACGCAGTATTTT. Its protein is CASSQEGTDTQYF.

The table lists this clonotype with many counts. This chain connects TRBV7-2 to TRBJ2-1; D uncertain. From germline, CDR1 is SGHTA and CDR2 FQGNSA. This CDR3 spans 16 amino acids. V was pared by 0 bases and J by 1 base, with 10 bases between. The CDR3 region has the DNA TGTGCCAGCAGCTTAGCACAAGACCCTTCCTACAATGAGCAGTTCTTC. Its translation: CASSLAQDPSYNEQFF.

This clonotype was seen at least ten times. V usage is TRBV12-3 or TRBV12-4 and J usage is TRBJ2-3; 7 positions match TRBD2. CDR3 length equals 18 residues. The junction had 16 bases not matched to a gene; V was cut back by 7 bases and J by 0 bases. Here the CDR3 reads CASNQGASGRLSTDTQYF. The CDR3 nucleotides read TGTGCCAGCAACCAGGGCGCTAGCGGTAGACTCAGCACAGATACGCAGTATTTT.

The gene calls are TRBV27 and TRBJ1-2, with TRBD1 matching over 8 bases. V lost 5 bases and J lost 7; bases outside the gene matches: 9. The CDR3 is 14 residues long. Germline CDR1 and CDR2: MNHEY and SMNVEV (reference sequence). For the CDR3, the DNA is TGTGCCAGCAGTCCCGCAGGGGGCGGTGGTGGCTACACCTTC. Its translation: CASSPAGGGGGYTF.

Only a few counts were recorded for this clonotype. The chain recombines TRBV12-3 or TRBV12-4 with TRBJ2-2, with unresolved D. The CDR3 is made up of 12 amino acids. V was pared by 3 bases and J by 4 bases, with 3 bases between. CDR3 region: CASSFLTGELFF. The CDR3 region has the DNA TGTGCCAGCAGTTTTCTCACCGGGGAGCTGTTTTTT.

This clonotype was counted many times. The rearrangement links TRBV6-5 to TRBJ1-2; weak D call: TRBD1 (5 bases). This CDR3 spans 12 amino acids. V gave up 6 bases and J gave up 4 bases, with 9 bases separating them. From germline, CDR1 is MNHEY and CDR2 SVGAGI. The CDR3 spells CASRWGLYGYTF. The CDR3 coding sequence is TGTGCCAGCAGATGGGGACTCTATGGCTACACCTTC.

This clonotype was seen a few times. CDR3 region: CSATAQGDTQYF. The CDR3 DNA is TGCAGTGCTACCGCCCAAGGGGATACGCAGTATTTT. The genes are TRBV20-1 and TRBJ2-3, with no clear D. The germline CDR1 and CDR2 sequences are DFQATT and SNEGSKA (reference sequence). The CDR3 runs to 12 residues. Trimming took off 4 bases at V and 6 bases at J, with 11 bases between the two ends.

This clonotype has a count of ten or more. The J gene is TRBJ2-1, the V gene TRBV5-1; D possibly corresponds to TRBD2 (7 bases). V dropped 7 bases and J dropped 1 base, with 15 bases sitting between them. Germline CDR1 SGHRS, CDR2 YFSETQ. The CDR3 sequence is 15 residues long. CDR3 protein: CASSGGGDSYNEQFF. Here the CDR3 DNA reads TGCGCCAGCTCGGGGGGCGGGGATTCCTACAATGAGCAGTTCTTC.

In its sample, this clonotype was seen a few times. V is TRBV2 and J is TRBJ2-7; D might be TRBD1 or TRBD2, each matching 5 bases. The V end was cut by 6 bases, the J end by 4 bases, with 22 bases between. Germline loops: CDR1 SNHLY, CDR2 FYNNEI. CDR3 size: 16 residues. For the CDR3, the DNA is TGTGCCAGCAGCGACACCGGGACCCCGAGGTATTACGAGCAGTACTTC. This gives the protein CASSDTGTPRYYEQYF.

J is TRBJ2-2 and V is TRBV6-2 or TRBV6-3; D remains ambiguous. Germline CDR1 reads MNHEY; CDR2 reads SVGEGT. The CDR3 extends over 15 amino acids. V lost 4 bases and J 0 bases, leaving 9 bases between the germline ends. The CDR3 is CASSLVEANTGELFF. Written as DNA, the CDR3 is TGTGCCAGCAGTTTGGTAGAAGCGAACACCGGGGAGCTGTTTTTT.

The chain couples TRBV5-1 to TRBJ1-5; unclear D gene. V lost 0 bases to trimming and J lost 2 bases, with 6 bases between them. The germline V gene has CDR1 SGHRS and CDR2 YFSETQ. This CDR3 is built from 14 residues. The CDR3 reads CASSLESGNQPQHF. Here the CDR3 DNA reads TGCGCCAGCAGCTTGGAGTCAGGCAATCAGCCCCAGCATTTT.

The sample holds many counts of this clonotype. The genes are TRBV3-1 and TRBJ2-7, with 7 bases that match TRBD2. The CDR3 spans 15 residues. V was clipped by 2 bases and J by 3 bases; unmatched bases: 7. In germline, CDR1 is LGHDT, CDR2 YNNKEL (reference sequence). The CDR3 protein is CASSQTWTSIYEQYF. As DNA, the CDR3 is TGTGCCAGCAGCCAAACTTGGACTAGTATCTACGAGCAGTACTTC.

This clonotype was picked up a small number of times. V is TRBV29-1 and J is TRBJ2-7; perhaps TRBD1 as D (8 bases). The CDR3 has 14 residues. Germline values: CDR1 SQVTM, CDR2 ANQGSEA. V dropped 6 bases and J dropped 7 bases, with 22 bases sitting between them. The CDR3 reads CSVWGGDRRWEQYF. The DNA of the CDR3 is TGCAGCGTCTGGGGGGGGGACAGGCGCTGGGAGCAGTACTTC.

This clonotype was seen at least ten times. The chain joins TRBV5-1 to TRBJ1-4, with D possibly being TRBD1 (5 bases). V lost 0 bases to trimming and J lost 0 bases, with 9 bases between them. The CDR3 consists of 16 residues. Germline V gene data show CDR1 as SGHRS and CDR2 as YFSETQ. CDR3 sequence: CASSLGQTTTNEKLFF. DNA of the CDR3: TGCGCCAGCAGCTTGGGACAGACCACAACTAATGAAAAACTGTTTTTT.